This TCR beta chain is drawn from a study of T cell changes during pregnancy in multiple sclerosis. The repertoire was sequenced with immunoSEQ multiplex PCR; TCRdb's copy has only in-frame clones and lacks some. In the table there are some 50,000 clones, about 91% of which are singletons. Here the sequenced sample was CD4+ T cells from peripheral blood mononuclear cells, taken in the second trimester of pregnancy. The clonotype was recovered from a female donor with multiple sclerosis, enrolled in a pregnancy study.

CDR3 protein: CASSATGGAYNEQFF. The DNA of the CDR3 is TGTGCCAGCAGCGCGACAGGGGGCGCCTACAATGAGCAGTTCTTC. This chain joins TRBV6-1 and TRBJ2-1; 10 nucleotides agree with TRBD1. This CDR3 is 15 amino acids long. CDR1 MNHNS and CDR2 SASEGT come from the germline V gene. J gave up 2 bases and V 6 bases, and 4 bases lay outside the gene matches.